This T cell receptor (beta chain) was identified in a study of blood T cell repertoires in COVID-19. Across the study: The cDNA or gDNA used as material had been derived from T cells, B-cell-depleted T cells, or PBMCs.

Original methodology: Amplification of reference gene primers provided the estimated nucleated cell counts. TCRdb keeps only in-frame clones here, not all; method: immunoSEQ multiplex PCR. V and J calls and clone size follow that table, whereas D and trimming were derived from the DNA. Of about 320,000 clones listed, about 82% were seen once; the top ten hold just over 7%. The CDR3 has 15 residues. Germline V lookup: CDR1 PRHDT, CDR2 FYEKMQ (reference sequence). With V trimmed by 4 bases and J by 3 bases, 8 bases remained unmatched. The sequenced material came from peripheral blood. The gene calls are TRBV13 and TRBJ2-7; 8 bases align to TRBD2. This TCR was sampled from a human donor in a cohort sampled during active COVID-19. In DNA, the CDR3 is TGTGCCAGCAGCTCTTTTAGCGGGGAACTCTACGAGCAGTACTTC. This translates into CASSSFSGELYEQYF.